This TCR beta chain was sequenced during a study of shared clonotypes between healthy human individuals. Regarding the study as a whole: Naive CD4 clonotypes were shared across a handful of donors at about 5%.

The CDR3 consists of 19 residues. Donors were Caucasian adults residing in Nashville, Tennessee, USA. Assay execution proceeded at the deep level. Sequenced by immunoSEQ multiplex PCR; TCRdb stores in-frame clones only, minus some. Here the sample spans roughly 2.5 million clones, just over 90% being singletons. Comment on this clone: Its antigen is still unknown.

This TCR came from a man younger than 30 in good health. The gene calls are TRBV7-5 and TRBJ2-4; TRBD2 is taken as the D call from the table, unchecked against the DNA. TRBV7-5 is an annotated pseudogene. Sequenced material: naive CD4+ T cells sorted from blood. Subset described: CD45RA+ positively selected. CDR3 region: CARSSYSGGAIASLNIQYF. CDR3 coding DNA: TGTGCCAGAAGCTCCTATAGCGGGGGGGCTATTGCGTCTCTGAACATTCAGTACTTC.